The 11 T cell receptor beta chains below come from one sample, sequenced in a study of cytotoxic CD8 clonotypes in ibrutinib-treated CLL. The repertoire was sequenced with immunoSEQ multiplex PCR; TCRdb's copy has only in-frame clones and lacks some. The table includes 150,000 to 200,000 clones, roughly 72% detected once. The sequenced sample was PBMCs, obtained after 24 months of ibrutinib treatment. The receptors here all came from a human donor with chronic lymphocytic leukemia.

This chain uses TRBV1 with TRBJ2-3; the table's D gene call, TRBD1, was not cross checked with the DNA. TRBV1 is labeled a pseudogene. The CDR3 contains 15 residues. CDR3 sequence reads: CTSSSRTGGTDTQYF. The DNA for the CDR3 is TGCACCAGCAGCTCCAGGACAGGCGGCACAGATACGCAGTATTTT.

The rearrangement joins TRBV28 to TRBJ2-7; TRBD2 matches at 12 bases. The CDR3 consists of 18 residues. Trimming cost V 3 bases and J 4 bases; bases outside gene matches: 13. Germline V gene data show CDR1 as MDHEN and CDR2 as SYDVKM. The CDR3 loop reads CASSFGRNRLAGVYEQYF. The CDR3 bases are TGTGCCAGCAGTTTCGGCAGAAACAGACTAGCGGGAGTGTACGAGCAGTACTTC.

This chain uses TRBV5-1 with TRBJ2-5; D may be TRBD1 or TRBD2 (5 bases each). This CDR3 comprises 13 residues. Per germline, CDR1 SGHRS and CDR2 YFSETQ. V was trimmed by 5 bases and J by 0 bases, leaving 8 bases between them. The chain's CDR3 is CASRGTYQETQYF. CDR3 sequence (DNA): TGCGCCAGCAGGGGGACGTACCAAGAGACCCAGTACTTC.

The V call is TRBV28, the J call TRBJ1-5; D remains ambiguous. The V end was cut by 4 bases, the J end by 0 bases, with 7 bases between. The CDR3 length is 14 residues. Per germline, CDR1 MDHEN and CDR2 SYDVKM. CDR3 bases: TGTGCCAGCAGTTGGACCCATAGCAATCAGCCCCAGCATTTT. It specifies CASSWTHSNQPQHF.

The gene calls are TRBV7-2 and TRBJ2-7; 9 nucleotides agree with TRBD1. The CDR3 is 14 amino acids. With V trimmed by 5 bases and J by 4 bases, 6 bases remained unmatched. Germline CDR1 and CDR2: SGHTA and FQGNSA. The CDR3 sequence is CASSVNRGPYEQYF. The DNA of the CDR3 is TGTGCCAGCAGCGTCAACAGGGGGCCGTACGAGCAGTACTTC.

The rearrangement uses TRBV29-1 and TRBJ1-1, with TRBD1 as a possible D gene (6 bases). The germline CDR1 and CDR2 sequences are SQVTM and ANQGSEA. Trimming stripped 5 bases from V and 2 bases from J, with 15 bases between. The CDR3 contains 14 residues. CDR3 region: CSVQFPGANTEAFF. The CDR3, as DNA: TGCAGCGTTCAATTTCCGGGGGCAAACACTGAAGCTTTCTTT.

The CDR3 DNA is TGTGCCAGCAGTTTAGGCCGGGACAGGGCCCAGCCCCAGCATTTT. This encodes CASSLGRDRAQPQHF. This chain links TRBV28 with TRBJ1-5, with 9 positions matching TRBD1. The CDR3 totals 15 residues. CDR1 and CDR2 (germline): MDHEN, SYDVKM. Trimming removed 2 bases from V and 7 bases from J; junction bases left unmatched: 6.

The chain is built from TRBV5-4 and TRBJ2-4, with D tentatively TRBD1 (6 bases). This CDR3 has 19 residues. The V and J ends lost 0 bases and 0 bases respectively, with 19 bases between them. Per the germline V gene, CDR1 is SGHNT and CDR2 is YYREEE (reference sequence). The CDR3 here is CASSLVPYAEGVAKNIQYF. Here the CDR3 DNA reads TGTGCCAGCAGCTTGGTCCCCTACGCCGAGGGGGTAGCCAAAAACATTCAGTACTTC.

The CDR3 sequence: CASSLAPRDVGELFF. The CDR3, as DNA: TGTGCCAGCAGCTTAGCACCCAGGGACGTCGGGGAGCTGTTTTTT. The chain couples TRBV7-8 to TRBJ2-2; D may be TRBD1 or TRBD2 (5 bases each). The CDR3 covers 15 residues. V lost 0 bases and J lost 7, with 12 bases in between. Germline V gives CDR1 SGHVS, CDR2 FQNEAQ.

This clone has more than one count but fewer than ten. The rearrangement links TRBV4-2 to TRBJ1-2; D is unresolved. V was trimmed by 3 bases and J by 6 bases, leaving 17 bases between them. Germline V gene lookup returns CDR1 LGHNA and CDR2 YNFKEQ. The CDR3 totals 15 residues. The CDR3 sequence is CASSQNVLRLDGYTF. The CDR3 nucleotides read TGTGCCAGCAGCCAGAACGTGTTAAGATTGGATGGCTACACCTTC.

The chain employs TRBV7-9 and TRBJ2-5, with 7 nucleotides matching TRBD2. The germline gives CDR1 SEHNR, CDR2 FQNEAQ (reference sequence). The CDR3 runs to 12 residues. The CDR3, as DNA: TGTGCTTCTAGCGGAGCTCAAGAGACCCAGTACTTC. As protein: CASSGAQETQYF.